This entry lists 2 T cell receptor beta chains sequenced from one sample in a study of T cells in Graves' hyperthyroidism and ophthalmopathy. Amplified TCR beta CDR3 regions came from RNA transcripts. RT-PCR in the first round (using the HTBI primer set) targeted the TCR CDR3. TCRdb reprocessed the multiplex PCR reads with MiXCR, giving one entry per CDR3 protein. Among fewer than 900,000 distinct CDR3 sequences listed, about 16% were seen once. Material for sequencing was blood. These TCRs come from a man between 18 and 29 years old with Graves' hyperthyroidism.

This clonotype was picked up a small number of times. The gene calls are TRBV25-1 and TRBJ2-7, with D perhaps TRBD2 (5 bases). V shed 3 bases and J shed 6 bases, with 18 bases lying between them. This CDR3 has 15 residues. The germline V gene encodes CDR1 MGHDK and CDR2 SYGVNS. Here the CDR3 reads CASSESSGSTVEQYF. The DNA for the CDR3 is TGTGCCAGCAGTGAGTCGTCGGGGAGTACCGTCGAGCAGTACTTC.

This clonotype was detected ten times or more. The V gene is TRBV6-1, the J gene TRBJ2-1; TRBD1 matches 8 bases. The CDR3 contains 16 residues. V trimming: 2 bases; J trimming: 5 bases; junction bases outside the gene matches: 8. Germline loops: CDR1 MNHNS, CDR2 SASEGT. CDR3 amino acids: CASSEFYRGNNNEQFF. The CDR3 nucleotides are TGTGCCAGCAGTGAATTTTACAGGGGGAACAACAATGAGCAGTTCTTC.